The 8 T cell receptor beta chains listed next were all sequenced from one sample in a study of shared clonotypes between healthy human individuals (dated by TCRdb to the early 2020s). The library came from the immunoSEQ multiplex PCR assay. The immuneACCESS repertoire file appears here via TCRdb, limited to in-frame rearrangements. These files lack a portion of the clones; in checked studies, under half of the deficit traces to unresolved V genes, and the cause of the others is not known. The sample table lists approximately 530,000 clones, about 96% of them with a count of one. 0.064% of the sample is taken by the ten largest. The material sequenced was naive CD4+ T cells sorted from blood. This specimen's cell subset or site label, interpreted: CD45RA+ positively selected. These receptors all stem from a woman under 40 in good health.

V is TRBV6-6 and J is TRBJ2-1, with unresolved D. Looked up from germline, CDR1 is MNHNY and CDR2 is SVGAGI (reference sequence). The CDR3 totals 11 residues. Trimming removed 0 bases from V and 8 bases from J, with 2 bases in between. CDR3 in DNA: TGTGCCAGCAGTTACTCCGATGAGCAGTTCTTC. Translation: CASSYSDEQFF.

The V gene is TRBV9, the J gene TRBJ1-4; unclear D gene. The CDR3 has 15 amino acids. Germline V gene sequence: CDR1 SGDLS, CDR2 YYNGEE. V lost 2 bases and J lost 1, with 9 bases in between. The CDR3 DNA sequence: TGTGCCAGCAGCGTTCAGGCGAGAACTAATGAAAAACTGTTTTTT. Translation: CASSVQARTNEKLFF.

The chain has TRBV28 and TRBJ1-1; D is unclear. V gave up 3 bases and J gave up 2 bases, with 7 bases separating them. The CDR3 length is 13 residues. Germline assignment: CDR1 MDHEN and CDR2 SYDVKM. DNA for the CDR3: TGTGCCAGCAGTTTGGGCAGCAACACTGAAGCTTTCTTT. As protein: CASSLGSNTEAFF.

The rearrangement joins TRBV19 to TRBJ2-1; 13 nucleotides line up with TRBD2. The CDR3 totals 16 residues. Germline trimming cut 4 bases from V and 6 bases from J; bases unmatched to any gene: 6. Germline V gives CDR1 LNHDA, CDR2 SQIVND (reference sequence). The CDR3 nucleotides read TGTGCCAGTAGTACCGCAAGGACTAGCGGGGGCAATGAGCAGTTCTTC. Amino acids: CASSTARTSGGNEQFF.

The chain uses TRBV4-1 and TRBJ2-7, with 7 positions matching TRBD2. Germline CDR1 MGHRA, CDR2 YSYEKL. V was clipped by 2 bases and J by 6 bases; unmatched bases: 13. There are 16 residues in the CDR3. CDR3 DNA: TGCGCCAGCAGCCAAAGCGGGGTTAGGTCCAACCGCGAGCAGTACTTC. This codes for CASSQSGVRSNREQYF.

V gene TRBV5-1 combines with J gene TRBJ1-3; D may be TRBD1 (5 bases). The CDR3 is 15 amino acids. CDR1 is SGHRS, CDR2 YFSETQ, per germline. V lost 3 bases to trimming and J lost 2 bases, with 12 bases between them. The CDR3 DNA sequence: TGCGCCAGCAGCTCGGACATAGGCCCTGGAAACACCATATATTTT. This encodes CASSSDIGPGNTIYF.

The V call is TRBV9, the J call TRBJ2-6; D possibly corresponds to TRBD2 (5 bases). V dropped 1 base and J dropped 0 bases, with 5 bases sitting between them. The CDR3 covers 15 residues. Germline CDR1 reads SGDLS; CDR2 reads YYNGEE. CDR3 amino acids: CASSVLASGANVLTF. The DNA of the CDR3 is TGTGCCAGCAGCGTACTAGCCTCTGGGGCCAACGTCCTGACTTTC.

This sequence joins TRBV21-1 and TRBJ2-7. TRBV21-1 constitutes a pseudogene. The CDR3 has 10 residues. The CDR3 here is CASSNWEQYF. CDR3 in DNA: TGTGCCAGCAGCAACTGGGAGCAGTACTTC.